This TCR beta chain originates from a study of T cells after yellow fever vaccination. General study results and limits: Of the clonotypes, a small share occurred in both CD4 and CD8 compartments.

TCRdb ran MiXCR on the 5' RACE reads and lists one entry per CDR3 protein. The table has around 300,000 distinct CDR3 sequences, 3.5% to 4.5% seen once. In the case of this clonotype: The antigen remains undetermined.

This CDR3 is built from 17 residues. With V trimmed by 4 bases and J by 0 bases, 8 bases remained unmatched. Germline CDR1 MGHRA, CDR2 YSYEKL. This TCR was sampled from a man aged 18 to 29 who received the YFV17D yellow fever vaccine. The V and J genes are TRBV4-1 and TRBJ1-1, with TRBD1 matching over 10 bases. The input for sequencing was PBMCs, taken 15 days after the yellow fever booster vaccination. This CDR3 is CASSLSRDRGLNTEAFF. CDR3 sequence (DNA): TGCGCCAGCAGCCTCAGCCGGGACAGGGGTTTGAACACTGAAGCTTTCTTT.